The 30 T cell receptor beta chains below all came from one sample that was sequenced in a study of blood T cell repertoires in COVID-19. Sequencing was performed with immunoSEQ multiplex PCR; in TCRdb, only in-frame clones are kept and a portion is missing. The repertoire includes about 240,000 clones, more than 80% of them detected once, and approximately 5.7% sits in the top ten. Material: peripheral blood. Receptors originate from a human donor in a cohort sampled during active COVID-19.

The chain's CDR3 is CASSPMTDPTKQYF. In nucleotides, the CDR3 is TGTGCCAGCAGTCCCATGACAGACCCTACGAAGCAGTACTTC. The chain has TRBV27 and TRBJ2-7; tentatively, D is TRBD1 (5 bases). This CDR3 contains 14 residues. The V end lost 5 bases, the J end lost 8 bases, and 19 bases lay between the germline ends. CDR1 and CDR2 (germline): MNHEY, SMNVEV (reference sequence).

The V call is TRBV10-3, the J call TRBJ1-6, with D possibly being TRBD1 (6 bases). This CDR3 is 14 amino acids long. The V and J ends lost 4 bases and 9 bases respectively, with 13 bases between them. Germline V gives CDR1 ENHRY, CDR2 SYGVKD. CDR3 sequence reads: CAISVGGSGSPLHF. The DNA of the CDR3 is TGTGCCATCAGTGTTGGGGGCTCAGGTTCACCCCTCCACTTT.

The chain joins TRBV5-4 to TRBJ2-5, with TRBD1 identical over 7 bases. From germline, CDR1 is SGHNT and CDR2 YYREEE (reference sequence). This CDR3 spans 16 amino acids. Germline trimming cut 4 bases from V and 0 bases from J; bases unmatched to any gene: 9. This CDR3 is CASSPRTGLYQETQYF. DNA for the CDR3: TGTGCCAGCAGCCCCCGGACAGGACTGTACCAAGAGACCCAGTACTTC.

This clone was seen just once. V gene TRBV4-1 combines with J gene TRBJ1-3; D unresolved. The CDR3 covers 19 residues. V was clipped by 0 bases and J by 0 bases, with 18 bases between them. From germline, CDR1 is MGHRA and CDR2 YSYEKL. CDR3 coding DNA: TGCGCCAGCAGCCAAGACGAGATTGGGGAGTCACCCTCTGGAAACACCATATATTTT. This translates into CASSQDEIGESPSGNTIYF.

The rearrangement joins TRBV5-5 to TRBJ2-3; tentatively, D is TRBD1 (6 bases). Germline values: CDR1 SGHKS, CDR2 YYEKEE (reference sequence). The germline V and J ends were trimmed by 1 base and 0 bases, with 6 bases remaining between them. The CDR3 spans 14 residues. Written as DNA, the CDR3 is TGTGCCAGCAGCTTGACAGGGAGCACAGATACGCAGTATTTT. Translation: CASSLTGSTDTQYF.

The J gene is TRBJ1-6, the V gene TRBV4-1; no firm D call. CDR1 and CDR2 (germline): MGHRA, YSYEKL. The CDR3 totals 13 residues. The V end was cut by 6 bases, the J end by 6 bases, with 9 bases between. This CDR3 reads CASSTKSNSPLHF. The CDR3 bases are TGCGCCAGCAGTACTAAGTCTAATTCACCCCTCCACTTT.

The rearrangement joins TRBV10-1 to TRBJ2-3, with a weak D call TRBD2 (5 bases). Between the trimmed V and J ends, which lost 5 bases and 2 bases, there was a span of 8 bases. The CDR3 is 13 residues long. Germline-derived CDR1 and CDR2 are WNHNN and SYGVQD (reference sequence). The CDR3 DNA is TGCGCCAGCAGTCATCGGGACACAGATACGCAGTATTTT. Protein product: CASSHRDTDTQYF.

This clone was seen repeatedly, ten times or more. V usage is TRBV3-1 (or the pseudogene TRBV3-2) and J usage is TRBJ2-5; 10 bases agree with TRBD2. Germline V CDR1 and CDR2: LGHDT, YNNKEL (reference sequence). This CDR3 spans 14 amino acids. J lost 7 bases, V lost 3 bases, and 5 bases had no gene match. CDR3 in amino acids: CASSHLAGEGTQYF. The CDR3 nucleotides are TGTGCCAGCAGCCACCTAGCGGGAGAAGGGACCCAGTACTTC.

This clone is a singleton in its sample. The chain couples TRBV6-5 to TRBJ1-1, with 10 bases identical to TRBD1. V lost 5 bases and J lost 7; bases outside the gene matches: 7. CDR3 length equals 14 residues. The germline gives CDR1 MNHEY, CDR2 SVGAGI. DNA for the CDR3: TGTGCCAGCAGTACAAGGACAGGGGGGCGTGAAGCTTTCTTT. Its translation: CASSTRTGGREAFF.

This chain uses TRBV5-1 with TRBJ2-7; no reliable D call. V lost 0 bases and J lost 7, with 17 bases in between. The CDR3 has 15 amino acids. The germline V gene encodes CDR1 SGHRS and CDR2 YFSETQ. The CDR3: CASSLERGAISEQYF. CDR3 DNA: TGCGCCAGCAGCTTGGAGCGCGGAGCGATCTCGGAGCAGTACTTC.

This CDR3 reads CASSIRPGMNTGELFF. The CDR3 nucleotides read TGTGCCAGTAGTATTAGACCCGGGATGAACACCGGGGAGCTGTTTTTT. The chain employs TRBV19 and TRBJ2-2; TRBD2 might be the D (5 bases). Trimming pared 3 bases from V and 1 base from J, leaving 12 bases between. The CDR3 is made up of 16 amino acids. Germline CDR1 is LNHDA and CDR2 is SQIVND (reference sequence).

The chain employs TRBV10-2 and TRBJ1-1; D ambiguous. This CDR3 region has 12 residues. The germline V gene has CDR1 WSHSY and CDR2 SAAADI. Trimming pared 8 bases from V and 1 base from J, leaving 8 bases between. CDR3 coding DNA: TGCGCCAGCGGCGAGGGGAACACTGAAGCTTTCTTT. Amino acids: CASGEGNTEAFF.

The chain carries TRBV6-6 and TRBJ2-7; 8 nucleotides line up with TRBD1. Unmatched junction bases numbered 11, after V lost 6 bases and J lost 4 bases. The CDR3 consists of 15 residues. Germline-derived CDR1 and CDR2 are MNHNY and SVGAGI (reference sequence). The CDR3 coding sequence is TGTGCCAGCAGACCCGGGACAGGCATTAAATACGAGCAGTACTTC. It specifies CASRPGTGIKYEQYF.

The sample holds a few counts of this clone. The chain joins TRBV9 to TRBJ2-7, with 9 positions matching TRBD2. This CDR3 is 14 amino acids long. Trimming removed 4 bases from V and 5 bases from J; junction bases left unmatched: 7. Germline V CDR1 and CDR2: SGDLS, YYNGEE. In DNA form, the CDR3 reads TGTGCCAGCAGCCCGGGACTAGCAGGGGACGAGCAGTACTTC. Translated: CASSPGLAGDEQYF.

The gene calls are TRBV12-5 and TRBJ2-1; TRBD2 matches 7 bases. The CDR3 is made up of 15 amino acids. J gave up 8 bases and V 1 base, and 8 bases lay outside the gene matches. Per the germline V gene, CDR1 is LGHNT and CDR2 is FRNRAP. The CDR3 coding sequence is TGTGCTAGTGGTTTGGCCGCTCTAGCGGACCATGAGCAGTTCTTC. Translation gives CASGLAALADHEQFF.

The chain combines TRBV5-1 with TRBJ1-4; 7 bases are shared with TRBD1. Looked up from germline, CDR1 is SGHRS and CDR2 is YFSETQ. Trimming cost V 0 bases and J 7 bases; bases outside gene matches: 3. The length of the CDR3 is 14 residues. CDR3 sequence (DNA): TGCGCCAGCAGCTTGGACAGGGGTAGTGAAAAACTGTTTTTT. Translation: CASSLDRGSEKLFF. Full variable domain (rest looked up from reference TRBV5-1 and TRBJ1-4): KAGVTQTPRYLIKTRGQQVTLSCSPISGHRSVSWYQQTPGQGLQFLFEYFSETQRNKGNFPGRFSGRQFSNSRSEMNVSTLELGDSALYLCASSLDRGSEKLFFGSGTQLSVL.

The genes are TRBV7-9 and TRBJ2-2; 9 bases map to TRBD1. The CDR3 totals 16 residues. V shed 5 bases and J 5 bases; nucleotides not matched to a gene: 9. Germline CDR1 is SEHNR and CDR2 is FQNEAQ (reference sequence). Here the CDR3 DNA reads TGTGCCAGCAGCGGAGGGACAGGGAGTAATACCGGGGAGCTGTTTTTT. This encodes CASSGGTGSNTGELFF.

This clone was seen repeatedly, ten times or more. The chain has TRBV15 and TRBJ1-1; 7 bases are a match to TRBD1. V was pared by 1 base and J by 6 bases, with 5 bases of the junction left unmatched. Germline values: CDR1 LNHNV, CDR2 YYDKDF (reference sequence). This CDR3 has 14 amino acids. As DNA, the CDR3 is TGTGCCACCAGCAGAGCCTCTCAGGGGGCTGAAGCTTTCTTT. Translating it yields CATSRASQGAEAFF. Supplemented by reference TRBV15 and TRBJ1-1, the full variable domain reads DAMVIQNPRYQVTQFGKPVTLSCSQTLNHNVMYWYQQKSSQAPKLLFHYYDKDFNNEADTPDNFQSRRPNTSFCFLDIRSPGLGDTAMYLCATSRASQGAEAFFGQGTRLTVV.

At least ten counts were recorded for this clone. This sequence joins TRBV10-3 and TRBJ2-2, with 8 bases matching TRBD2. The CDR3 contains 16 residues. Germline CDR1 reads ENHRY; CDR2 reads SYGVKD. Germline trimming cut 0 bases from V and 4 bases from J; bases unmatched to any gene: 4. Here the CDR3 reads CAISESKRGGTGELFF. CDR3 coding DNA: TGTGCCATCAGTGAGTCGAAACGGGGGGGCACCGGGGAGCTGTTTTTT.

J is TRBJ2-7 and V is TRBV19, with 8 bases that match TRBD1. The CDR3 is made up of 15 amino acids. Trimming removed 6 bases from V and 3 bases from J; junction bases left unmatched: 10. CDR1 and CDR2 from the germline V gene are LNHDA and SQIVND (reference sequence). The CDR3 reads CASSRQDRAFYEQYF. DNA of the CDR3: TGTGCCAGTAGCCGCCAGGACAGGGCCTTCTACGAGCAGTACTTC.

The CDR3 sequence: CSVDHRRGGGYTF. The CDR3 nucleotides read TGCAGCGTTGATCACCGTAGGGGAGGCGGCTACACCTTC. The chain links TRBV29-1 to TRBJ1-2; weak D call: TRBD1 (5 bases). CDR1 SQVTM and CDR2 ANQGSEA come from the germline V gene. Trimming took off 3 bases at V and 8 bases at J, with 16 bases between the two ends. The CDR3 has 13 amino acids.

The chain links TRBV5-5 to TRBJ2-7, with D perhaps matching TRBD1 (5 bases). CDR3 length equals 16 residues. Germline lookup yields CDR1 SGHKS and CDR2 YYEKEE (reference sequence). The V end lost 4 bases, the J end lost 0 bases, and 17 bases lay between the germline ends. CDR3 protein: CASSQTRVENSYEQYF. The DNA for the CDR3 is TGTGCCAGCAGCCAGACCAGGGTGGAGAACTCCTACGAGCAGTACTTC.

The chain employs TRBV19 and TRBJ1-5; 11 bases agree with TRBD1. The CDR3 has 15 amino acids. From germline, CDR1 is LNHDA and CDR2 SQIVND (reference sequence). V lost 6 bases and J lost 7; bases outside the gene matches: 8. Here the CDR3 reads CASSMGQGVGQPQHF. The DNA for the CDR3 is TGTGCCAGTAGCATGGGACAGGGGGTTGGCCAGCCCCAGCATTTT. Complete variable domain (other parts from reference TRBV19 and TRBJ1-5): DGGITQSPKYLFRKEGQNVTLSCEQNLNHDAMYWYRQDPGQGLRLIYYSQIVNDFQKGDIAEGYSVSREKKESFPLTVTSAQKNPTAFYLCASSMGQGVGQPQHFGDGTRLSIL.

The chain has TRBV5-1 and TRBJ2-7, with TRBD1 matching over 9 bases. Losses at the gene ends were 4 bases for V and 5 bases for J; bases not matched to a gene: 10. Germline lookup yields CDR1 SGHRS and CDR2 YFSETQ. This CDR3 is built from 15 residues. In nucleotides, the CDR3 is TGCGCCAGCAGCACCTGGGACAGGGCGGGCCACGAGCAGTACTTC. This translates into CASSTWDRAGHEQYF.

The chain uses TRBV12-5 and TRBJ2-5; D perhaps matches TRBD2 (7 bases). The CDR3 runs to 14 residues. Germline CDR1 is LGHNT and CDR2 is FRNRAP. V lost 8 bases, J lost 7 bases, and 20 bases lay in between. This chain's CDR3 is CASSPAGARGTQYF. The CDR3 DNA follows: TGTGCTAGTAGCCCGGCGGGGGCAAGGGGGACCCAGTACTTC.

The CDR3 bases are TGTGCCAGCAGTTTTCTCGCCGGGACAGGGAAAGATGGCTACACCTTC. This sequence encodes CASSFLAGTGKDGYTF. The chain has TRBV27 and TRBJ1-2, with 9 bases that match TRBD1. The ends lost 3 bases at V and 6 bases at J; junction bases unmatched: 11. The germline V gene encodes CDR1 MNHEY and CDR2 SMNVEV (reference sequence). The CDR3 length is 16 residues.

CDR3 coding DNA: TGTGCCAGCAGCCGACAGGGGAGTGAGACCCAGTACTTC. Residues: CASSRQGSETQYF. The rearrangement links TRBV3-1 (or the pseudogene TRBV3-2) to TRBJ2-5; 8 bases align to TRBD1. V lost 4 bases to trimming and J lost 5 bases; unmatched junction nucleotides: 3. The germline V gene encodes CDR1 LGHDT and CDR2 YNNKEL (reference sequence). The CDR3 has 13 residues.

The gene calls are TRBV9 and TRBJ2-3; the match to TRBD2 covers 9 bases. CDR3 length equals 16 residues. Per the germline V gene, CDR1 is SGDLS and CDR2 is YYNGEE. The V and J ends lost 0 bases and 4 bases, in that order; junction bases with no gene match: 6. CDR3 region: CASSVGSSGDPDTQYF. The CDR3 nucleotides read TGTGCCAGCAGCGTAGGCTCTAGCGGGGACCCAGATACGCAGTATTTT.

The V gene is TRBV6-5, the J gene TRBJ2-7, with no clear D. The V end lost 2 bases, the J end lost 7 bases, and 9 bases lay between the germline ends. Germline V gives CDR1 MNHEY, CDR2 SVGAGI. The CDR3 has 12 residues. The CDR3 spells CASSYAGREQYF. The CDR3 DNA sequence: TGTGCCAGCAGTTACGCAGGCAGAGAGCAGTACTTC.

The J gene is TRBJ1-2, the V gene TRBV6-1; tentative D call: TRBD1 (5 bases). Germline CDR1 is MNHNS and CDR2 is SASEGT. The V end was cut by 2 bases, the J end by 6 bases, with 13 bases between. This CDR3 comprises 14 residues. The DNA of the CDR3 is TGTGCCAGCAGTGAATCGGCCAGGGAACATGGCTACACCTTC. This translates into CASSESAREHGYTF.